The source of this T cell receptor (beta chain) is a study of cytomegalovirus exposure and HLA in healthy donors. PCR primers comprised 60 Vbeta and 13 Jbeta primers. Repertoires were generated with immunoSEQ multiplex PCR, while TCRdb's copy carries only in-frame clones and drops some. The repertoire holds 95,000 to 120,000 clones, with around 77% as singletons. This CDR3 is 16 amino acids long. Looked up from germline, CDR1 is SGHDT and CDR2 is YYEEEE. V dropped 4 bases and J dropped 7 bases, with 18 bases sitting between them. The TCR sequence derives from a woman aged 25 to 39 in good health and CMV-seropositive. This rearrangement joins TRBV5-6 to TRBJ1-6, with D perhaps matching TRBD1 (5 bases). Material for sequencing was PBMCs. The CDR3 DNA is TGTGCCAGCAGCCATGATAGACAGAGTCCGAATTCACCCCTCCACTTT. Translation gives CASSHDRQSPNSPLHF.